These T cell receptor beta chains were read from a single sample in a study of response to subunit inactivated influenza vaccine. TCRdb fed the RT-PCR reads into MiXCR, producing one record per CDR3 protein. The sample has under 200,000 distinct CDR3 sequences; over 8.5% are singletons. This specimen was CD8+ T cells sorted from PBMCs, taken 23 to 25 months after vaccination. These receptors originate from a man between 45 and 75 years old who received an inactivated influenza vaccine. The CDR3 runs from the conserved cysteine through the conserved F or W. Fields, in order: D gene, V gene, clone size, J gene, CDR3 DNA, CDR3 protein. A D gene is named only where the DNA matches it firmly. A clone size is listed for some rows: how often the clone was seen (once, few, many), or a class if it is expanded.

d_gene: TRBD1
v_gene: TRBV7-6
abundance: many
j_gene: TRBJ1-5
CDR3nt: TGTGCCAGCAGCCCTGGGACAGGGGTATATAGCAATCAGCCCCAGCATTTT
CDR3aa: CASSPGTGVYSNQPQHF

d_gene: TRBD1
v_gene: TRBV7-4
abundance: few
j_gene: TRBJ2-7
CDR3nt: TGTGCCAGCAGTCCCGCCGAACTTGACAGGGGCACATGGTCCTACGAGCAGTACTTC
CDR3aa: CASSPAELDRGTWSYEQYF

d_gene: -
v_gene: TRBV2
abundance: few
j_gene: TRBJ2-7
CDR3nt: TGTGCCAGCAGGGCGGGGACAGGCGGGGGCTACGAGCAGTACTTC
CDR3aa: CASRAGTGGGYEQYF

d_gene: -
v_gene: TRBV20-1
abundance: few
j_gene: TRBJ2-4
CDR3nt: TGCAGTGCTGGAGAGAACATTCAGTACTTC
CDR3aa: CSAGENIQYF

d_gene: -
v_gene: TRBV6-5
abundance: few
j_gene: TRBJ1-1
CDR3nt: TGTGCCAGCAGTTACTCTCTGTTGATGAACACTGAAGCTTTCTTT
CDR3aa: CASSYSLLMNTEAFF

d_gene: TRBD1
v_gene: TRBV28
abundance: few
j_gene: TRBJ2-2
CDR3nt: TGTGCCAGCGCATGGGACAGGGGGCAAAGCGGGGAGCTGTTTTTT
CDR3aa: CASAWDRGQSGELFF

d_gene: -
v_gene: TRBV2
abundance: -
j_gene: TRBJ2-1
CDR3nt: TGTGCCAGCAGTGACCCGCATACCACAGTCGATGAGCAGTTCTTC
CDR3aa: CASSDPHTTVDEQFF

d_gene: TRBD1
v_gene: TRBV14
abundance: -
j_gene: TRBJ2-7
CDR3nt: TGTGCCAGCAGTCGGACAGGCTTCTCCTACGAGCAGTACTTC
CDR3aa: CASSRTGFSYEQYF

d_gene: TRBD2
v_gene: TRBV24-1
abundance: -
j_gene: TRBJ2-3
CDR3nt: TGTGCCACCAGTGACCCTAGCGGGGTGGCAGATACGCAGTATTTT
CDR3aa: CATSDPSGVADTQYF

d_gene: -
v_gene: TRBV27
abundance: few
j_gene: TRBJ2-1
CDR3nt: TGTGCCACGTCCCCGGACGGTTCCTACAATGAGCAGTTCTTC
CDR3aa: CATSPDGSYNEQFF

d_gene: TRBD1
v_gene: TRBV7-6
abundance: many
j_gene: TRBJ2-3
CDR3nt: TGTGCCAGCAGCCCTATAACAGGGGGCTCCACAGATACGCAGTATTTT
CDR3aa: CASSPITGGSTDTQYF

d_gene: -
v_gene: TRBV20-1
abundance: few
j_gene: TRBJ1-6
CDR3nt: TGCAGTGCAGAGGGGGTAGACTCACCCCTCCACTTT
CDR3aa: CSAEGVDSPLHF

d_gene: -
v_gene: TRBV6-6
abundance: -
j_gene: TRBJ2-5
CDR3nt: TGTGCCACCACAGGGCCCCAAGAGACCCAGTACTTC
CDR3aa: CATTGPQETQYF

d_gene: -
v_gene: TRBV20-1
abundance: -
j_gene: TRBJ2-5
CDR3nt: TGCAGTGCTAGATACTGGTCGTTACTCCAAGAGACCCAGTACTTC
CDR3aa: CSARYWSLLQETQYF

d_gene: -
v_gene: TRBV6-5
abundance: few
j_gene: TRBJ1-3
CDR3nt: TGTGCCAGCAGTTACGGTAGCCCTAGCTCTGGAAACACCATATATTTT
CDR3aa: CASSYGSPSSGNTIYF

d_gene: -
v_gene: TRBV7-9
abundance: many
j_gene: TRBJ2-5
CDR3nt: TGTGCCAGCAGCTTTAACAGCTACCAAGAGACCCAGTACTTC
CDR3aa: CASSFNSYQETQYF

d_gene: TRBD1
v_gene: TRBV4-1
abundance: few
j_gene: TRBJ2-2
CDR3nt: TGCGCCAGCAGCCAACCTTCCGGGACAGGGGTTGACACCGGGGAGCTGTTTTTT
CDR3aa: CASSQPSGTGVDTGELFF

d_gene: -
v_gene: TRBV24-1
abundance: -
j_gene: TRBJ2-5
CDR3nt: TGTGCCACCAGTGAGGGTCGAGAGACCCAGTACTTC
CDR3aa: CATSEGRETQYF